The 3 T cell receptor beta chains below come from one sample, sequenced in a study of T cell repertoires in cytomegalovirus infection. The antigens for these receptors are not known. TCRdb itself ran the reads through MiXCR, one entry per CDR3 protein. The sample includes around 540,000 distinct CDR3 sequences, 30% to 40% of them seen just once. The sequences come from cultured PBMCs, collected from culture after CMV antigen stimulation. These receptor sequences come from a human donor in good health (CMV status not recorded). Some clones in this sample may be carry-over from other donors' samples.

This clonotype was detected only a few times. CDR3 sequence: CASSYGTGGASDTQYF. DNA for the CDR3: TGTGCCAGCTCATACGGGACAGGGGGCGCTTCAGATACGCAGTATTTT. The rearrangement links TRBV18 to TRBJ2-3; the match to TRBD1 covers 12 bases. This CDR3 has 16 amino acids. The ends lost 5 bases at V and 4 bases at J; junction bases unmatched: 7. The V gene's germline CDR1 is KGHSH and CDR2 LQKENI. The full variable domain, with the rest looked up from reference TRBV18 and TRBJ2-3, is NAGVMQNPRHLVRRRGQEARLRCSPMKGHSHVYWYRQLPEEGLKFMVYLQKENIIDESGMPKERFSAEFPKEGPSILRIQQVVRGDSAAYFCASSYGTGGASDTQYFGPGTRLTVL.

This clonotype was detected a few times. The genes are TRBV28 and TRBJ2-7, with 9 nucleotides matching TRBD1. The CDR3 is made up of 15 amino acids. Germline V CDR1 and CDR2: MDHEN, SYDVKM. With V trimmed by 5 bases and J by 6 bases, 11 bases remained unmatched. The CDR3 sequence is CASSAGTGPLGEQYF. The CDR3 DNA follows: TGTGCCAGCAGTGCTGGGACAGGGCCCCTTGGCGAGCAGTACTTC.

This clonotype was seen only a few times. The rearrangement joins TRBV5-1 to TRBJ2-3, with TRBD2 as a possible D gene (5 bases). Germline assignment: CDR1 SGHRS and CDR2 YFSETQ. The ends were cut back, 0 bases at V and 3 bases at J, with 11 bases in the middle. The CDR3 is 15 amino acids. This CDR3 reads CASSLAEGQTDTQYF. The CDR3 DNA reads TGCGCCAGCAGCTTGGCCGAGGGCCAGACAGATACGCAGTATTTT.